This T cell receptor beta chain is drawn from a study of OX40 agonist ivuxolimab in advanced cancers. Study-level results: Blood T cells, both CD4+ and CD8+, expanded clonally by week 6 at 0.1 to 3.0 mg/kg.

The germline gives CDR1 SGHDN, CDR2 FVKESK. This CDR3 has 15 amino acids. With 4 bases clipped from V and 9 bases from J, the junction kept 6 bases outside the gene matches. The table came from immunoSEQ multiplex PCR; TCRdb's copy has only in-frame clones and leaves some out. The sample lists around 67,000 clones; 70% to 90% were seen once. Notes on this clone: Its specificity is not known.

It was autoimmune disease history or systemic immunosuppression that excluded patients. The receptor comes from an adult with an advanced solid tumor such as melanoma, head and neck, liver or kidney cancer. This specimen was CD4+ or CD8+ T cells sorted from blood, taken in a trial of the OX40 agonist ivuxolimab. V gene TRBV14 combines with J gene TRBJ1-6; TRBD1 agrees at 10 bases. The CDR3 loop reads CASSLQGQGISPLHF. DNA of the CDR3: TGTGCCAGCAGCCTACAGGGACAGGGGATTTCACCCCTCCACTTT. Full variable domain (rest looked up from reference TRBV14 and TRBJ1-6): EAGVTQFPSHSVIEKGQTVTLRCDPISGHDNLYWYRRVMGKEIKFLLHFVKESKQDESGMPNNRFLAERTGGTYSTLKVQPAELEDSGVYFCASSLQGQGISPLHFGNGTRLTVT.